This is a list of T cell receptor beta chains from one sample in a study of OX40 agonist ivuxolimab in advanced cancers. The table came from immunoSEQ multiplex PCR; TCRdb's copy has only in-frame clones and leaves some out. The sample carries about 42,000 clones, about 87% recorded once. This specimen consisted of CD4+ or CD8+ T cells sorted from blood, obtained in a trial of the OX40 agonist ivuxolimab. Receptors were obtained from an adult with an advanced solid tumor such as melanoma, head and neck, liver or kidney cancer. Both conserved end residues are part of each CDR3. A D gene is named only where the DNA matches it firmly. A row's size may be missing; if present it is once, few, many or a size class.

j_call: TRBJ1-1; d_call: NA; v_call: TRBV14; clone_size: NA; cdr3_nt: TGTGCCTCAAAGACAAAGATGAACACTGAAGCTTTCTTT; cdr3_aa: CASKTKMNTEAFF
j_call: TRBJ2-2; d_call: NA; v_call: TRBV7-2; clone_size: NA; cdr3_nt: TGTGCCAGCAGCTTTGCCGGGGGCACCGGGGAGCTGTTTTTT; cdr3_aa: CASSFAGGTGELFF
j_call: TRBJ1-5; d_call: TRBD1; v_call: TRBV28; clone_size: NA; cdr3_nt: TGTGCCAGCAGTTTAACCGGACAGGGCCATCAGCCCCAGCATTTT; cdr3_aa: CASSLTGQGHQPQHF
j_call: TRBJ2-1; d_call: TRBD2; v_call: TRBV7-3; clone_size: NA; cdr3_nt: TGTGCCAGCAGCTTAAATCCTAGCGGGATAAACAATGAGCAGTTCTTC; cdr3_aa: CASSLNPSGINNEQFF
j_call: TRBJ2-7; d_call: NA; v_call: TRBV7-9; clone_size: NA; cdr3_nt: TGTGCCAGCAGCTTAGAGCCAAACTCCTACGAGCAGTACTTC; cdr3_aa: CASSLEPNSYEQYF
j_call: TRBJ2-5; d_call: TRBD2; v_call: TRBV5-1; clone_size: NA; cdr3_nt: TGCGCCAGCAGCCCCAGGGGAGATCCCCACTCCCGGCTAGCGGGCTATCAAGAGACCCAGTACTTC; cdr3_aa: CASSPRGDPHSRLAGYQETQYF
j_call: TRBJ2-5; d_call: NA; v_call: TRBV5-1; clone_size: NA; cdr3_nt: TGCGCCAGCAGACTTCAAGAGACCCAGTACTTC; cdr3_aa: CASRLQETQYF
j_call: TRBJ1-2; d_call: NA; v_call: TRBV30; clone_size: NA; cdr3_nt: TGTGCCTGGAGGGCGTTGGGAGAGGCAATCCCTGGCTACACCTTC; cdr3_aa: CAWRALGEAIPGYTF
j_call: TRBJ2-1; d_call: NA; v_call: TRBV7-9; clone_size: NA; cdr3_nt: TGTGCCAGCAGCTTAGGGACGACCCAGCAGTTCTTC; cdr3_aa: CASSLGTTQQFF
j_call: TRBJ2-7; d_call: TRBD2; v_call: TRBV4-1; clone_size: NA; cdr3_nt: TGCGCCAGCAGCGGGGGACTAGCGGGAGTATACGAGCAGTACTTC; cdr3_aa: CASSGGLAGVYEQYF
j_call: TRBJ1-2; d_call: NA; v_call: TRBV28; clone_size: NA; cdr3_nt: TGTGCCAGCAGCCACCGGGACACCGATGGCTACACCTTC; cdr3_aa: CASSHRDTDGYTF
j_call: TRBJ1-3; d_call: TRBD1; v_call: TRBV2; clone_size: NA; cdr3_nt: TGTGCCAGTAGGTCGGGACAGAACCCTGGAAACACCATATATTTT; cdr3_aa: CASRSGQNPGNTIYF
j_call: TRBJ2-2; d_call: NA; v_call: TRBV6-4; clone_size: NA; cdr3_nt: TGTGCCAGCAGTGCCGGGTCCAACACCGGGGAGCTGTTTTTT; cdr3_aa: CASSAGSNTGELFF
j_call: TRBJ1-1; d_call: TRBD1; v_call: TRBV5-4; clone_size: NA; cdr3_nt: TGTGCCAGCAGCTTGGAGGGGGCCGCTTTCTTT; cdr3_aa: CASSLEGAAFF
j_call: TRBJ2-5; d_call: NA; v_call: TRBV19; clone_size: once; cdr3_nt: TGTGCCAGTAGTATCCTTCTACAAGAGACCCAGTACTTC; cdr3_aa: CASSILLQETQYF
j_call: TRBJ2-7; d_call: TRBD2; v_call: TRBV6-1; clone_size: NA; cdr3_nt: TGTGCCAGCAGTGAAGGTTGGGGGAGGGGAAGCTACGAGCAGTACTTC; cdr3_aa: CASSEGWGRGSYEQYF
j_call: TRBJ1-5; d_call: TRBD1; v_call: TRBV19; clone_size: NA; cdr3_nt: TGTGCCAGTAGTAGTCAGGGGACAGGGGTCCGGGGCAATCAGCCCCAGCATTTT; cdr3_aa: CASSSQGTGVRGNQPQHF
j_call: TRBJ1-2; d_call: TRBD1; v_call: TRBV5-6; clone_size: NA; cdr3_nt: TGTGCCAGCAGCGGACGGACAGGGGGGAGCTATGGCTACACCTTC; cdr3_aa: CASSGRTGGSYGYTF
j_call: TRBJ1-2; d_call: NA; v_call: TRBV28; clone_size: NA; cdr3_nt: TGTGCCAGCAGTTTTCCATTAAGAGGCTACACCTTC; cdr3_aa: CASSFPLRGYTF